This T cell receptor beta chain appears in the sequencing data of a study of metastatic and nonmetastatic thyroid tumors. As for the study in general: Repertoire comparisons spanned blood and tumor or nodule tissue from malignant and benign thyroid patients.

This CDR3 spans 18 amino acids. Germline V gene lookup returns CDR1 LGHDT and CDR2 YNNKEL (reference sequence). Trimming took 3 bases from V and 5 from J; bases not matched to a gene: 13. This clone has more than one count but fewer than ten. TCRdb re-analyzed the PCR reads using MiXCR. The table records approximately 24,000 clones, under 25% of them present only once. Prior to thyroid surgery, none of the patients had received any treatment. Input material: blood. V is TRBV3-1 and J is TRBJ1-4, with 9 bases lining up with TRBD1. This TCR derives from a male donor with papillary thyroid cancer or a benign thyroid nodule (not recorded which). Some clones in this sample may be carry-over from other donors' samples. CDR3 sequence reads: CASSHGTGRGGKNEKLFF. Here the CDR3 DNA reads TGTGCCAGCAGCCATGGGACAGGGAGGGGGGGGAAGAATGAAAAACTGTTTTTT.